This T cell receptor (beta chain) was recorded in a study of somatic mutations in cytotoxic T cells in rheumatoid arthritis. V was clipped by 3 bases and J by 3 bases, with 6 bases between them. There are 13 residues in the CDR3. CDR1 and CDR2 (germline): LNHNV, YYDKDF (reference sequence). Assay used: immunoSEQ multiplex PCR; TCRdb lists only in-frame clones, some missing. The table shows under 12,000 clones, with almost 85% occurring only once. The genes are TRBV15 and TRBJ2-1, with D unclear. The sequence was obtained from a woman aged 55-70 years with rheumatoid arthritis. The sample comprised CD8+ T cells sorted from blood. As DNA, the CDR3 is TGTGCCACCAGCAGGGGCCGCTACAATGAGCAGTTCTTC. Its translation is CATSRGRYNEQFF.